This TCR beta chain came from a study of blood T cell repertoires in COVID-19. Notes on this clone: This CDR3 is also generated by other DNA sequences in the sample.

The germline gives CDR1 MNHEY, CDR2 SVGAGI. This CDR3 has 13 residues. J gave up 5 bases and V 5 bases, and 4 bases lay outside the gene matches. TCRdb's copy holds only in-frame clones and misses some; the assay was immunoSEQ multiplex PCR. Of a few hundred thousand clones listed, 90% are singletons. Sequencing input: peripheral blood. The receptor comes from a woman aged 40 to 49 with COVID-19, enrolled during active disease. The V and J genes are TRBV6-5 and TRBJ1-2; 8 bases are shared with TRBD1. The CDR3 DNA follows: TGTGCCAGCAGTACCACAGGGGGATATGGCTACACCTTC. It codes for CASSTTGGYGYTF.